A selection of T cell receptor beta chains follows, all from one sample in a study of PD-1 blockade in classical Hodgkin lymphoma. Clones were read by immunoSEQ multiplex PCR, and TCRdb kept only the in-frame ones, dropping some. The profile shows under 45,000 clones, 60% to 70% of them singletons. The sequencing here drew on peripheral blood mononuclear cells (PBMCs), taken before the fourth cycle of nivolumab. The receptors were gathered from a human donor with classical Hodgkin lymphoma. The CDR3 runs from the conserved cysteine through the conserved F or W. The D gene is left open where the match is weak. Clone size appears in some rows only: once, few, many, or a class for an expanded clone.

len	abundance	d_gene	v_gene	j_gene	CDR3nt	CDR3aa
14	few	.	TRBV25-1	TRBJ1-1	TGTGCCAGCAGGCCTACGGGGGCCCGAGGCGAAGCTTTCTTT	CASRPTGARGEAFF
16	.	TRBD2	TRBV29-1	TRBJ2-3	TGCAGCGTTGAAGGAATGACTAGCGGGAGCACAGATACGCAGTATTTT	CSVEGMTSGSTDTQYF
15	few	.	TRBV28	TRBJ2-7	TGTGCCAGCAGTTTATTACGGTCGGCTCCCTACGAGCAGTACTTC	CASSLLRSAPYEQYF
15	.	TRBD1	TRBV29-1	TRBJ2-7	TGCAGCGTCGTCCCGGCAGGGACAGCAGGGTACGAGCAGTACTTC	CSVVPAGTAGYEQYF
15	.	.	TRBV4-2	TRBJ2-2	TGTGCCAGCAGCCAAGGGGGCTCCAAGGCCGGGGAGCTGTTTTTT	CASSQGGSKAGELFF
17	.	.	TRBV9	TRBJ2-3	TGTGCCAGCAGCGTCGACCTTTCCGGGAGTAGGGCAGATACGCAGTATTTT	CASSVDLSGSRADTQYF
15	.	.	TRBV4-3	TRBJ2-5	TGCGCCAGCAGCCAAGACGGGACAAAGCAAGAGACCCAGTACTTC	CASSQDGTKQETQYF
14	few	.	TRBV19	TRBJ2-6	TGTGCCAGTAGTAGGGAATCCGGGGCCAACGTCCTGACTTTC	CASSRESGANVLTF
14	.	TRBD2	TRBV6-5	TRBJ2-1	TGTGCCAGCAGTTACGGAGGGCGGGAGGCTGAGCAGTTCTTC	CASSYGGREAEQFF
14	few	.	TRBV5-4	TRBJ1-2	TGTGCCAGCAGCTTGGTCACAGGGTACTATGGCTACACCTTC	CASSLVTGYYGYTF
14	.	.	TRBV5-1	TRBJ2-7	TGCGCCAGCAGCATAGGACGGAGCCTAGACGAGCAGTACTTC	CASSIGRSLDEQYF
16	.	.	TRBV7-8	TRBJ2-7	TGTGCCAGCAGCTTAAATGTCGGGGCAGTACCCTACGAGCAGTACTTC	CASSLNVGAVPYEQYF
15	.	TRBD1	TRBV5-1	TRBJ2-3	TGCGCCAGCAGCTTGGGGGACAGGGCCGCAGATACGCAGTATTTT	CASSLGDRAADTQYF
15	.	TRBD1	TRBV6-5	TRBJ2-2	TGTGCCAGCAGTTGGGACAGGGGGACCACCGGGGAGCTGTTTTTT	CASSWDRGTTGELFF
15	medium-sized	TRBD2	TRBV7-9	TRBJ2-7	TGTGCCAGCAGCTCCACTAGCGATTCCTCCTACGAGCAGTACTTC	CASSSTSDSSYEQYF
16	once	.	TRBV7-2	TRBJ2-7	TGTGCCAGCAGCTTCTCCGGGACACGGAGCTCCTACGAGCAGTACTTC	CASSFSGTRSSYEQYF
12	.	TRBD1	TRBV4-1	TRBJ1-3	TGCGCCAGCAGCGCACAGGGGATAACCATATATTTT	CASSAQGITIYF
13	few	.	TRBV6-5	TRBJ1-1	TGTGCCAGCAGTTACGGAAGGGGCACTGAAGCTTTCTTT	CASSYGRGTEAFF
15	.	TRBD2	TRBV27	TRBJ2-5	TGTGCCAGCAGTTTACTAACGGGAGGGGAAGGGACCCAGTACTTC	CASSLLTGGEGTQYF
15	few	.	TRBV10-3	TRBJ1-2	TGTGCCATCAGTGACCTCTCAACGGCCGTCTATGGCTACACCTTC	CAISDLSTAVYGYTF
17	.	.	TRBV15	TRBJ2-3	TGTGCCACCTTCTTACCCTGGCGCGACACCAGCACAGATACGCAGTATTTT	CATFLPWRDTSTDTQYF
13	.	.	TRBV11-2	TRBJ1-2	TGTGCCAGCAGTCCGAAGGGTCATGGCGGCTACACCTTC	CASSPKGHGGYTF
14	.	.	TRBV19	TRBJ1-4	TGTGCCAGTATCTCGGTGGGGAGAGGTGAAAAACTGTTTTTT	CASISVGRGEKLFF
13	many	.	TRBV5-1	TRBJ2-1	TGCGCCAGCAGGGGAACGTCCTACAATGAGCAGTTCTTC	CASRGTSYNEQFF
15	.	.	TRBV4-2	TRBJ2-7	TGTGCCAGCAGCCAAGGGGATGACAGGTCCTACGAGCAGTACTTC	CASSQGDDRSYEQYF
15	few	TRBD1	TRBV23-1	TRBJ2-4	TGCGCCAGCAGTCAATCGACGACAGGGGGCAGGCCTCAGTACTTC	CASSQSTTGGRPQYF
14	medium-sized	TRBD1	TRBV19	TRBJ1-1	TGTGCCAGTAGTATGAGAGGGGGCGGAGGTGAAGCTTTCTTT	CASSMRGGGGEAFF
14	.	.	TRBV18	TRBJ2-7	TGTGCCAGCTCAGAAGACAGTATGGGCTACGAGCAGTACTTC	CASSEDSMGYEQYF
11	few	.	TRBV29-1	TRBJ2-1	TGCAGCGCCACGGGGGGACAAGAGCAGTTCTTC	CSATGGQEQFF
14	.	TRBD1	TRBV7-9	TRBJ1-3	TGTGCCAGCAGCCAGGGGACAGGAGGAAACACCATATATTTT	CASSQGTGGNTIYF
14	once	.	TRBV7-3	TRBJ2-7	TGTGCCAGCAGCCTTTCTTCTCAGTCCTACGAGCAGTACTTC	CASSLSSQSYEQYF
12	few	.	TRBV6-5	TRBJ1-2	TGTGCCACCCTCACGTATACGTATGGCTACACCTTC	CATLTYTYGYTF
13	.	.	TRBV7-9	TRBJ2-7	TGTGCCAGCAGCTTAGCGGGCCCGGGTGAGCAGTACTTC	CASSLAGPGEQYF
16	.	.	TRBV5-1	TRBJ2-6	TGCGCCAGCAGCTTGGGACAGGTGGCTGGGGCCAACGTCCTGACTTTC	CASSLGQVAGANVLTF
15	once	TRBD2	TRBV7-2	TRBJ2-3	TGTGCCAGCAGCCTCCGGACTAGTCGCACAGATACGCAGTATTTT	CASSLRTSRTDTQYF
13	.	.	TRBV28	TRBJ2-7	TGTGCCAGCAGTTTAAATAGACCGTACGAGCAGTACTTC	CASSLNRPYEQYF
11	few	.	TRBV6-5	TRBJ2-1	TGTGCCAGCAGTTGGCTCAATGAGCAGTTCTTC	CASSWLNEQFF
13	.	.	TRBV19	TRBJ2-7	TGTGCCAGTAGTATTGGAGGAACCTACGAGCAGTACTTC	CASSIGGTYEQYF
15	few	TRBD2	TRBV27	TRBJ2-2	TGTGCCAGCAGGAAAATAGCGGGGGGAACCGGGGAGCTGTTTTTT	CASRKIAGGTGELFF
14	.	.	TRBV28	TRBJ1-2	TGTGCCAGCAGTTTAAGGCAACCCGGGGTCGGCTACACCTTC	CASSLRQPGVGYTF
17	.	.	TRBV18	TRBJ1-1	TGTGCCAGCTCACCAAACCGGGCAGGGCGGACGCACACTGAAGCTTTCTTT	CASSPNRAGRTHTEAFF
13	.	.	TRBV6-5	TRBJ2-1	TGTGCCAGCAGTCGGCTGAAGGGGAATGAGCAGTTCTTC	CASSRLKGNEQFF
16	.	TRBD2	TRBV5-1	TRBJ2-7	TGCGCCAGCAGCTGGGGACTAGCGGGAGGTTTGGACGAGCAGTACTTC	CASSWGLAGGLDEQYF
15	.	TRBD1	TRBV25-1	TRBJ2-2	TGTGCCAGCAGTGATGGACAGGTTGGCGCCGGGGAGCTGTTTTTT	CASSDGQVGAGELFF